A selection of T cell receptor beta chains follows, all from one sample in a study of response to subunit inactivated influenza vaccine. Each CDR3 protein gets one entry after TCRdb re-called the RT-PCR reads with MiXCR. This sample has 550,000 to 800,000 distinct CDR3 sequences, with about a sixth found just once. Sequenced here: PBMCs from blood, sampled about 13 days after vaccination. The receptors derive from a man between 45 and 60 years old who received an inactivated influenza vaccine. The CDR3 runs from the conserved cysteine through the conserved F or W. The D gene is left open where the match is weak. Only part of the rows carry a size: once, few, many, or a class if the clone is expanded.

V gene	CDR3 length	J gene	clone size	D gene	CDR3 protein	CDR3 DNA
TRBV6-2/TRBV6-3	16	TRBJ1-1	.	.	CASSYTGQLLNTEAFF	TGTGCCAGCAGTTACACCGGACAGCTGTTGAACACTGAAGCTTTCTTT
TRBV6-1	16	TRBJ2-2	.	.	CASSQYRTTNTGELFF	TGTGCCAGCAGTCAATACAGAACCACGAACACCGGGGAGCTGTTTTTT
TRBV20-1	13	TRBJ2-3	.	TRBD2	CSAIAGGTDTQYF	TGCAGTGCAATAGCGGGGGGAACAGATACGCAGTATTTT
TRBV7-3	15	TRBJ2-5	few	TRBD2	CASSLRGLDQETQYF	TGTGCCAGCAGCTTAAGGGGACTAGACCAAGAGACCCAGTACTTC
TRBV20-1	14	TRBJ2-1	few	TRBD1	CSAYRTGTHNEQFF	TGCAGTGCCTATAGGACAGGGACTCACAATGAGCAGTTCTTC
TRBV10-3	14	TRBJ2-5	.	.	CAISESAGSRTQYF	TGTGCCATCAGTGAGTCGGCGGGGAGTAGGACCCAGTACTTC
TRBV6-2/TRBV6-3	14	TRBJ2-7	many	.	CASSYGGVSYEQYF	TGTGCCAGCAGTTACGGCGGGGTTTCCTACGAGCAGTACTTC
TRBV20-1	16	TRBJ1-6	.	.	CSARPAGPHLGSPLHF	TGCAGTGCTAGGCCGGCCGGGCCACATCTGGGGTCACCCCTCCACTTT
TRBV3-1	17	TRBJ2-1	.	.	CASSQEFRTEYKNEQFF	TGTGCCAGCAGCCAAGAATTTAGGACGGAGTACAAGAATGAGCAGTTCTTC
TRBV7-2	13	TRBJ1-1	many	.	CASSLQGLGEAFF	TGTGCCAGCAGCCTCCAGGGTCTAGGTGAAGCTTTCTTT
TRBV4-1	14	TRBJ2-7	.	.	CASSQVDLQDEQYF	TGCGCCAGCAGCCAAGTGGACCTACAGGACGAGCAGTACTTC
TRBV28	11	TRBJ1-2	many	.	CASSWFSGYTF	TGTGCCAGCAGTTGGTTTAGTGGCTACACCTTC
TRBV5-1	14	TRBJ2-1	few	TRBD1	CASRNERGLNEQFF	TGCGCCAGCAGGAACGAGAGGGGGCTAAATGAGCAGTTCTTC
TRBV6-2/TRBV6-3	15	TRBJ2-7	few	.	CASSYAGDSSYEQYF	TGTGCCAGCAGTTACGCAGGGGATTCCTCCTACGAGCAGTACTTC
TRBV20-1	15	TRBJ2-3	few	.	CSARDIREPPDTQYF	TGCAGTGCTAGAGATATCCGGGAGCCACCAGATACGCAGTATTTT
TRBV29-1	14	TRBJ2-5	once	TRBD1	CSVLGDRDQATQYF	TGCAGCGTATTAGGGGACAGGGACCAAGCGACCCAGTACTTC
TRBV15	15	TRBJ2-1	few	.	CATSRARDHNNEQFF	TGTGCCACCAGCAGAGCCCGGGACCACAACAATGAGCAGTTCTTC
TRBV18	13	TRBJ2-7	.	.	CASSLRGWYEQYF	TGTGCCAGCTCACTGAGGGGGTGGTACGAGCAGTACTTC
TRBV29-1	11	TRBJ2-5	few	.	CSVEQRETQYF	TGCAGCGTTGAGCAGAGAGAGACCCAGTACTTC
TRBV25-1	18	TRBJ2-2	.	TRBD2	CASSEGLAGGRNTGELFF	TGTGCCAGCAGTGAGGGACTAGCGGGGGGGCGGAACACCGGGGAGCTGTTTTTT
TRBV3-1	15	TRBJ2-7	.	.	CASSQDSRGGYEQYF	TGTGCCAGCAGCCAAGATTCCCGGGGTGGCTACGAGCAGTACTTC
TRBV28	14	TRBJ2-1	few	TRBD2	CASSPTSGRALRFF	TGTGCCAGCAGTCCCACTAGCGGGAGGGCCTTACGGTTCTTC